Listed below are T cell receptor beta chains from one sample, sequenced in a study of T cells in Graves' hyperthyroidism and ophthalmopathy. From the multiplex PCR reads, TCRdb called clonotypes with MiXCR, one entry per CDR3 protein. The table includes approximately 400,000 distinct CDR3 sequences, approximately 13% detected once. The sample comprised blood. Receptors originate from a man aged 25-45 years with Graves' hyperthyroidism that later progressed to Graves' ophthalmopathy. Each CDR3 is given with its conserved first and last residue. Each record gives: V gene, J gene, clone size, CDR3 protein. Only some rows state a clone size, as once, few, many or a class for expanded clones.

v_call: TRBV27; j_call: TRBJ2-7; clone_size: -; cdr3_aa: CASSLSGTGTYEQYF
v_call: TRBV19; j_call: TRBJ2-2; clone_size: few; cdr3_aa: CASSTPTRGAGELFF
v_call: TRBV13; j_call: TRBJ2-7; clone_size: -; cdr3_aa: CASSLVGGTSTEQYF
v_call: TRBV20-1; j_call: TRBJ2-2; clone_size: many; cdr3_aa: CSAQLAGAPGELFF
v_call: TRBV5-1; j_call: TRBJ2-5; clone_size: -; cdr3_aa: CASRDRDSEYQETQYF
v_call: TRBV2; j_call: TRBJ1-5; clone_size: many; cdr3_aa: CASSEVRNNQPQHF
v_call: TRBV12-3/TRBV12-4; j_call: TRBJ1-2; clone_size: many; cdr3_aa: CASSPGGGLYGYTF
v_call: TRBV29-1; j_call: TRBJ1-2; clone_size: -; cdr3_aa: CSVERGNGYTF
v_call: TRBV12-3/TRBV12-4; j_call: TRBJ2-1; clone_size: many; cdr3_aa: CASSPFLRSGEQFF
v_call: TRBV11-3; j_call: TRBJ2-7; clone_size: -; cdr3_aa: CVSSLGSRGQYF
v_call: TRBV27; j_call: TRBJ2-3; clone_size: -; cdr3_aa: CASSSLAGMQTNTQYF
v_call: TRBV9; j_call: TRBJ2-7; clone_size: few; cdr3_aa: CASSVGGQGHEQYF
v_call: TRBV20-1; j_call: TRBJ1-2; clone_size: many; cdr3_aa: CSDRQGINYGYTF
v_call: TRBV24-1; j_call: TRBJ2-1; clone_size: -; cdr3_aa: CATSASSQALSSYNEQFF
v_call: TRBV5-1; j_call: TRBJ1-1; clone_size: many; cdr3_aa: CASSLGSGRGEAFF
v_call: TRBV20-1; j_call: TRBJ1-2; clone_size: -; cdr3_aa: CSARELGTASNYGYTF
v_call: TRBV6-1; j_call: TRBJ1-5; clone_size: few; cdr3_aa: CASSVPGYNQPQHF
v_call: TRBV12-3/TRBV12-4; j_call: TRBJ2-7; clone_size: many; cdr3_aa: CASSWDSAYEQYF
v_call: TRBV2; j_call: TRBJ1-4; clone_size: many; cdr3_aa: CASSVGAGEKLFF
v_call: TRBV5-1; j_call: TRBJ2-1; clone_size: -; cdr3_aa: CASSPRTPGNEQFF
v_call: TRBV7-9; j_call: TRBJ1-5; clone_size: -; cdr3_aa: CASSLAGAGDQPQHF
v_call: TRBV20-1; j_call: TRBJ1-5; clone_size: many; cdr3_aa: CSASRRGQPQHF
v_call: TRBV9; j_call: TRBJ2-1; clone_size: -; cdr3_aa: CASSGRQGDYNEQFF
v_call: TRBV29-1; j_call: TRBJ2-3; clone_size: -; cdr3_aa: CSDRGTDTQYF
v_call: TRBV6-1; j_call: TRBJ2-1; clone_size: many; cdr3_aa: CASSELYNEQFF
v_call: TRBV5-4; j_call: TRBJ1-1; clone_size: few; cdr3_aa: CASSFQGPGEAFF
v_call: TRBV6-1; j_call: TRBJ2-1; clone_size: -; cdr3_aa: CASERGAGSEQFF
v_call: TRBV15; j_call: TRBJ1-2; clone_size: many; cdr3_aa: CATSREQGKGYTF
v_call: TRBV5-1; j_call: TRBJ1-6; clone_size: many; cdr3_aa: CASSFWSASWNSPLHF
v_call: TRBV19; j_call: TRBJ2-7; clone_size: -; cdr3_aa: CAWGRSSYEQYF
v_call: TRBV2; j_call: TRBJ2-3; clone_size: -; cdr3_aa: CAKKADTQYF
v_call: TRBV7-9; j_call: TRBJ2-7; clone_size: many; cdr3_aa: CASSLGRQGINEQYF
v_call: TRBV7-9; j_call: TRBJ2-2; clone_size: many; cdr3_aa: CASSLFVDTGELFF
v_call: TRBV9; j_call: TRBJ2-7; clone_size: -; cdr3_aa: CASSPSAYEQYF
v_call: TRBV11-2; j_call: TRBJ1-6; clone_size: many; cdr3_aa: CASSLDAGFSPLHF
v_call: TRBV27; j_call: TRBJ2-5; clone_size: -; cdr3_aa: CASSVGTSKGETQYF
v_call: TRBV5-1; j_call: TRBJ1-2; clone_size: -; cdr3_aa: CASSFRDRPYGYTF
v_call: TRBV3-1; j_call: TRBJ1-1; clone_size: many; cdr3_aa: CASSLGRRDTEAFF
v_call: TRBV11-3; j_call: TRBJ2-3; clone_size: -; cdr3_aa: CASSFSGVPGSLNTQYF
v_call: TRBV28; j_call: TRBJ2-7; clone_size: many; cdr3_aa: CASSISTGVHEQYF
v_call: TRBV11-2; j_call: TRBJ2-7; clone_size: few; cdr3_aa: CASSFSGNRLEQYF
v_call: TRBV19; j_call: TRBJ2-1; clone_size: -; cdr3_aa: CASSIRTSGGGLVNEQFF
v_call: TRBV5-1; j_call: TRBJ1-1; clone_size: many; cdr3_aa: CASLVTPGVTEAFF
v_call: TRBV6-1; j_call: TRBJ2-7; clone_size: -; cdr3_aa: CASSAGGTYEQYF
v_call: TRBV7-2; j_call: TRBJ1-5; clone_size: few; cdr3_aa: CASSLAGTGKQPQHF
v_call: TRBV6-5; j_call: TRBJ1-5; clone_size: few; cdr3_aa: CASSYSINSNQPQHF
v_call: TRBV28; j_call: TRBJ1-5; clone_size: many; cdr3_aa: CASSPEQGFQPQHF
v_call: TRBV24-1; j_call: TRBJ2-1; clone_size: few; cdr3_aa: CATSEPGTSGYNEQFF
v_call: TRBV12-3/TRBV12-4; j_call: TRBJ1-2; clone_size: few; cdr3_aa: CASSVQRVSYGYTF
v_call: TRBV15; j_call: TRBJ2-2; clone_size: -; cdr3_aa: CATSRLAVATGELFF
v_call: TRBV9; j_call: TRBJ2-3; clone_size: -; cdr3_aa: CASSETSGGFPDTQYF
v_call: TRBV20-1; j_call: TRBJ2-1; clone_size: -; cdr3_aa: CSARDESVGSFF
v_call: TRBV2; j_call: TRBJ1-6; clone_size: many; cdr3_aa: CASSTGYNSPLHF
v_call: TRBV9; j_call: TRBJ2-7; clone_size: -; cdr3_aa: CATRNRHLYEQYF
v_call: TRBV5-6; j_call: TRBJ1-2; clone_size: many; cdr3_aa: CASSRIQDRYGYTF
v_call: TRBV10-3; j_call: TRBJ1-6; clone_size: -; cdr3_aa: CAISGSESSYNSPLHF
v_call: TRBV19; j_call: TRBJ1-5; clone_size: many; cdr3_aa: CASSIDRSSGRSIGQPQHF
v_call: TRBV30; j_call: TRBJ2-1; clone_size: many; cdr3_aa: CAWRQGRINEQFF
v_call: TRBV12-3/TRBV12-4; j_call: TRBJ2-1; clone_size: few; cdr3_aa: CASSPTGVNEQFF